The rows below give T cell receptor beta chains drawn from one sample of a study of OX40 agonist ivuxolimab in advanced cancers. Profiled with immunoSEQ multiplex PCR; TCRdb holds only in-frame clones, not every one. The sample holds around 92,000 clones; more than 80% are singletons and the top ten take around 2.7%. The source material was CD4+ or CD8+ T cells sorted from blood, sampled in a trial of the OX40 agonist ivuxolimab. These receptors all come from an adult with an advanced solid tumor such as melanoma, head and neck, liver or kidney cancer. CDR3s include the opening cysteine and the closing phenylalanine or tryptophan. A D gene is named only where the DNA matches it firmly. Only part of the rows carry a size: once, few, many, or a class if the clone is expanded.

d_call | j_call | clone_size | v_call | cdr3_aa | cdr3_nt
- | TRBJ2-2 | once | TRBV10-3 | CAIRGAGGFANTGELFF | TGTGCCATCAGGGGAGCAGGGGGGTTCGCGAACACCGGGGAGCTGTTTTTT
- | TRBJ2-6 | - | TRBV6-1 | CASSLGEFGANVLTF | TGTGCCAGCAGCTTAGGGGAGTTCGGGGCCAACGTCCTGACTTTC
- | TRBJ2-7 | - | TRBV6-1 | CASSALDRTYEQYF | TGTGCCAGCAGTGCCCTAGACAGAACCTACGAGCAGTACTTC
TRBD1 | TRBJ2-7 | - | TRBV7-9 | CASSGSGTGSYEQYF | TGTGCCAGCAGCGGATCCGGGACAGGGAGCTACGAGCAGTACTTC
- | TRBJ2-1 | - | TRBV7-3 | CASSLMGESAEQFF | TGTGCCAGCAGCTTAATGGGGGAAAGCGCTGAGCAGTTCTTC
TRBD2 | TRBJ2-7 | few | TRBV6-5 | CASSGSGGEQYF | TGTGCCAGCAGCGGTAGCGGGGGCGAGCAGTACTTC
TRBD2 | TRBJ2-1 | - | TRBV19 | CASRGGSYNEQFF | TGTGCCAGTAGGGGGGGGTCCTACAATGAGCAGTTCTTC
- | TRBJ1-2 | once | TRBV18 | CASSPRLEDGYTF | TGTGCCAGCTCTCCCCGCCTGGAGGATGGCTACACCTTC
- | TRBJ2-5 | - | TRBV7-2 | CASSSFRGGGETQYF | TGTGCCAGCAGCAGCTTCAGGGGAGGGGGTGAGACCCAGTACTTC
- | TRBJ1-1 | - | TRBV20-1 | CSARDRDWAFF | TGCAGTGCTAGAGACCGGGACTGGGCTTTCTTT
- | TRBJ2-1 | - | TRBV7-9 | CASSRDRNNEQFF | TGTGCCAGCAGCAGAGACAGAAACAATGAGCAGTTCTTC
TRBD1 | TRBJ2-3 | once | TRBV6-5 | CASRDNRGIPDTQYF | TGTGCCAGCAGAGACAACAGGGGCATCCCAGATACGCAGTATTTT
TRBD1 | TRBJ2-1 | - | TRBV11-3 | CASSRGTVGSGEQFF | TGTGCCAGCAGCAGGGGGACAGTGGGATCGGGTGAGCAGTTCTTC
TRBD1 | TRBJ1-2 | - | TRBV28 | CASSPAGQGAASYGYTF | TGTGCCAGCAGTCCCGCCGGACAGGGGGCGGCGTCCTATGGCTACACCTTC
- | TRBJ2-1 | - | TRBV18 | CASSPPSQNEQFF | TGTGCCAGCTCACCACCGTCGCAGAATGAGCAGTTCTTC
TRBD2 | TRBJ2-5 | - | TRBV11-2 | CASSHGTSGGEETQYF | TGTGCCAGCAGCCATGGGACTAGCGGGGGGGAAGAGACCCAGTACTTC
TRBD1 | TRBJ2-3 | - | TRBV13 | CASRLRTGSTDTQYF | TGTGCCAGCAGACTTCGGACAGGGAGTACAGATACGCAGTATTTT
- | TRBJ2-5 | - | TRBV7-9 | CASGPDRGGETQYF | TGTGCCAGCGGTCCCGACCGGGGAGGAGAGACCCAGTACTTC
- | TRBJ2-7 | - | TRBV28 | CASLPGLAYEQYF | TGTGCCAGCCTGCCGGGACTTGCCTACGAGCAGTACTTC
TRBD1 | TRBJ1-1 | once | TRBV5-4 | CASSSDRRSTEAFF | TGTGCCAGCAGCTCGGACAGGCGGAGCACTGAAGCTTTCTTT
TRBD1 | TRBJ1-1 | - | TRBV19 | CASSMIQGGGSREAFF | TGTGCCAGTAGTATGATCCAGGGAGGGGGCTCTCGTGAAGCTTTCTTT
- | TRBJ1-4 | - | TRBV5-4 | CASSSRSTNEKLFF | TGTGCCAGCAGTTCCAGATCAACTAATGAAAAACTGTTTTTT
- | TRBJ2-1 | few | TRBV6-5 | CASSYSRTGSNNEQFF | TGTGCCAGCAGTTACTCGAGAACAGGTTCCAACAATGAGCAGTTCTTC
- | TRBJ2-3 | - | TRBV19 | CASSILRGVGTDTQYF | TGTGCCAGTAGTATATTGAGGGGGGTCGGCACAGATACGCAGTATTTT
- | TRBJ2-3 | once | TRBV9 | CASSVEGREDTQYF | TGTGCCAGCAGCGTAGAGGGCAGGGAAGATACGCAGTATTTT
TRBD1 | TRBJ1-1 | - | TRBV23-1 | CASSHLRGQGNTEAFF | TGCGCCAGCAGTCATCTCAGGGGACAGGGGAACACTGAAGCTTTCTTT
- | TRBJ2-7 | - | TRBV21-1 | CASSHMALSYEQYF | TGTGCCAGCAGCCACATGGCACTCTCCTACGAGCAGTACTTC
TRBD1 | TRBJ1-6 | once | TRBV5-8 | CASSFRETGDNSPLHF | TGTGCCAGCAGCTTTCGAGAGACAGGGGATAATTCACCCCTCCACTTT
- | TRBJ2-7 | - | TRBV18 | CASSPGATDYEQYF | TGTGCCAGCTCCCCGGGGGCTACGGACTACGAGCAGTACTTC
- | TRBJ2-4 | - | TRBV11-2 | CASSSYRESKNIQYF | TGTGCCAGCAGCTCCTACAGGGAGTCCAAAAACATTCAGTACTTC
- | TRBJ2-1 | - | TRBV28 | CASSSLAGGVNEQFF | TGTGCCAGCAGTTCCCTGGCAGGGGGGGTTAATGAGCAGTTCTTC
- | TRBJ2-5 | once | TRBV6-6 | CASSYQGIETQYF | TGTGCCAGCAGTTACCAAGGGATAGAGACCCAGTACTTC
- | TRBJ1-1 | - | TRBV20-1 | CSASEAFF | TGCAGTGCTTCGGAAGCTTTCTTT
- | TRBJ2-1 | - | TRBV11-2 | CASSLAAGWNEQFF | TGTGCCAGCAGCTTAGCCGCGGGTTGGAATGAGCAGTTCTTC
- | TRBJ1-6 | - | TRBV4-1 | CASSRPVNRGVLNSPLHF | TGCGCCAGCAGCCGCCCAGTGAATCGGGGTGTACTTAATTCACCCCTCCACTTT
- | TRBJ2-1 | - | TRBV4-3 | CASSLLGQSPYNEQFF | TGCGCCAGCAGCCTCCTAGGACAGTCCCCCTACAATGAGCAGTTCTTC
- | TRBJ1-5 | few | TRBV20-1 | CSARAAEPQHF | TGCAGTGCTAGAGCCGCGGAGCCCCAGCATTTT
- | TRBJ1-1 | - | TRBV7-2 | CASSPQGRNTEAFF | TGTGCCAGCAGCCCTCAGGGGAGGAACACTGAAGCTTTCTTT
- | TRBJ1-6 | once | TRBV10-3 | CAISETGTQSSPLHF | TGTGCCATCAGTGAGACAGGGACGCAAAGTTCACCCCTCCACTTT
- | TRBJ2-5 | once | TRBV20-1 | CSARVRETQYF | TGCAGTGCTAGGGTCAGGGAGACCCAGTACTTC
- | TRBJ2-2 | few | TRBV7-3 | CASSRDLAGELFF | TGTGCCAGCAGCCGAGATTTGGCCGGGGAGCTGTTTTTT
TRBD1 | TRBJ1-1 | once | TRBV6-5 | CASSSPDRVWTEAFF | TGTGCCAGCAGTTCGCCCGACAGGGTGTGGACTGAAGCTTTCTTT
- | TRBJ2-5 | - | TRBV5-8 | CASSLQRETQYF | TGTGCCAGCAGCTTACAAAGGGAGACCCAGTACTTC
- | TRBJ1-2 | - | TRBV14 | CASSQDRVNYGYTF | TGTGCCAGCAGCCAAGACAGGGTAAACTATGGCTACACCTTC
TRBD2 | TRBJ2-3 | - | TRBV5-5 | CASSYRLIAGVSDTQYF | TGTGCCAGCAGCTACCGCCTGATCGCGGGGGTATCAGATACGCAGTATTTT
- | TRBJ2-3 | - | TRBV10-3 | CAISERGTTGDTQYF | TGTGCCATCAGTGAACGGGGGACCACCGGCGATACGCAGTATTTT